The sequence of this T cell receptor (beta chain) was determined in a study of OX40 agonist ivuxolimab in advanced cancers. On the study more broadly: Under the entry rules, prior anti-PD-1, anti-PD-L1 or anti-CTLA-4 therapy was allowed, and more than 35% had some. Whole-study results and caveats: Compared with CD4+, CD8+ T cells on average had more expanded clones. The authors also found low normalized T-cell clonal expansion in some nonresponders.

The length of the CDR3 is 17 residues. The V end lost 5 bases, the J end lost 4 bases, and 21 bases lay between the germline ends. Germline V gene lookup returns CDR1 WSHSY and CDR2 SAAADI. As concerns this clone: Its antigen is undetermined.

This table comes from immunoSEQ multiplex PCR, and its TCRdb copy is limited to in-frame clones, with some not included. The sample includes 100,000 to 110,000 clones, more than 85% of them seen just once. This chain joins TRBV10-2 and TRBJ1-5; weak D call: TRBD1 (6 bases). Here the sequenced sample was CD4+ or CD8+ T cells sorted from blood, taken in a trial of the OX40 agonist ivuxolimab. This receptor was identified in an adult with an advanced solid tumor such as melanoma, head and neck, liver or kidney cancer. The CDR3: CASSPRRGGSFNQPQHF. CDR3 nucleotide sequence: TGCGCCAGCAGTCCCCGTAGGGGGGGCAGCTTTAATCAGCCCCAGCATTTT.